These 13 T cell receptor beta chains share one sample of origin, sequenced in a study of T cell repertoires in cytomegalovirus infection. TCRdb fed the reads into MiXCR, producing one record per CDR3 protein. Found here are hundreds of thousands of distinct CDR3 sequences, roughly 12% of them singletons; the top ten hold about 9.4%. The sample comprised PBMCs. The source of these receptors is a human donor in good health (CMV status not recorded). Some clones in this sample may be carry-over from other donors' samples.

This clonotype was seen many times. CDR3 sequence reads: CASSRNRLAGTDNEQFF. CDR3 in DNA: TGCGCCAGCAGCCGGAACCGACTAGCGGGAACTGACAATGAGCAGTTCTTC. The rearrangement joins TRBV5-1 to TRBJ2-1, with 11 nucleotides matching TRBD2. Germline CDR1 reads SGHRS; CDR2 reads YFSETQ. CDR3 length equals 17 residues. Trimming at V came to 4 bases and at J to 5 bases, leaving 11 bases not matched to a gene.

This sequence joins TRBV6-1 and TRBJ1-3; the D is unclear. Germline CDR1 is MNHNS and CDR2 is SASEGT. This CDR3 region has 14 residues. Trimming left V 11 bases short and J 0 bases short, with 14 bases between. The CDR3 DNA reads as TGTGCCGTCACAGCGACGGACTCTGGAAACACCATATATTTT. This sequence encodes CAVTATDSGNTIYF.

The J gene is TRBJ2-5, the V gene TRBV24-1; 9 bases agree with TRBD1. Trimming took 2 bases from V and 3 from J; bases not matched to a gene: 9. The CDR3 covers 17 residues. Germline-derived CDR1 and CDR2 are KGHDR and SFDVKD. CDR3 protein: CATSDWTNRGRKETQYF. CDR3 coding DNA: TGTGCCACCAGTGATTGGACAAACAGGGGGCGAAAAGAGACCCAGTACTTC.

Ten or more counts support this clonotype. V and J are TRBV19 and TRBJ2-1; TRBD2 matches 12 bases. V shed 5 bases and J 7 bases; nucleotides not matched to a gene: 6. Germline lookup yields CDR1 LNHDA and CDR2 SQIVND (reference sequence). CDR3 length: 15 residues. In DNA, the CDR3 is TGTGCCAGTAGTTCGGGACTAGCGGGTTCGAATGAGCAGTTCTTC. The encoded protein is CASSSGLAGSNEQFF.

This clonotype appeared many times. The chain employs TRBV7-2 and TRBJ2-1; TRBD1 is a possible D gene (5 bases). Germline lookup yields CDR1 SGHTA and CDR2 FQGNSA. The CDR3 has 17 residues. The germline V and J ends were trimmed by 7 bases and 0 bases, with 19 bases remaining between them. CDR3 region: CASNRQPTSSSYNEQFF. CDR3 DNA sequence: TGTGCCAGCAATCGACAGCCTACATCTTCCTCCTACAATGAGCAGTTCTTC.

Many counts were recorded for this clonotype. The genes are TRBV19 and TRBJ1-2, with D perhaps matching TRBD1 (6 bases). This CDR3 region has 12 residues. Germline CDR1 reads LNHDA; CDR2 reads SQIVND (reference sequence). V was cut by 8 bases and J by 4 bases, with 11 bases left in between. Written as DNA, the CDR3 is TGTGCCAGTCTAGGACAGTTCTATGGCTACACCTTC. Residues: CASLGQFYGYTF.

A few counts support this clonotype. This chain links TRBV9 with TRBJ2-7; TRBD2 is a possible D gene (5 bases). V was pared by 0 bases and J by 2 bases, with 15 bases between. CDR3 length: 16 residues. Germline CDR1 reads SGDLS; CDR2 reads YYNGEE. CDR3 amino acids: CASSVGPSGVTYEQYF. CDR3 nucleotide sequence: TGTGCCAGCAGCGTAGGTCCCAGCGGAGTCACCTACGAGCAGTACTTC.

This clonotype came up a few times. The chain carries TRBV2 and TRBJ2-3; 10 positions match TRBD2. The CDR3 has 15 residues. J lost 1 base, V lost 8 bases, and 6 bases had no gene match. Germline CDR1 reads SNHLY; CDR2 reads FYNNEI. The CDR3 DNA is TGTGCCAGCCCCCAGCGGGGGGGCCGCACAGATACGCAGTATTTT. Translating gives CASPQRGGRTDTQYF.

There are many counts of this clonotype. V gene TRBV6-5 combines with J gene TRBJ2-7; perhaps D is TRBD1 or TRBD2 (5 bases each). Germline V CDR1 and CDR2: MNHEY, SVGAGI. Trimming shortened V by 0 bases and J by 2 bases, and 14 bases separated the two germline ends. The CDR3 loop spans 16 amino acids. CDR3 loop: CASSYSGLAGTYEQYF. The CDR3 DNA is TGTGCCAGCAGTTACTCGGGGCTAGCCGGAACCTACGAGCAGTACTTC.

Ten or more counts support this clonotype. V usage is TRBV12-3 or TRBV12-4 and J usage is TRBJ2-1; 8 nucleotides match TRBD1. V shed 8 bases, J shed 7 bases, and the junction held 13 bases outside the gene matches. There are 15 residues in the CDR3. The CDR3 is CASLPPRTGRNEQFF. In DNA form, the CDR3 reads TGTGCCAGCCTCCCCCCCCGGACAGGGAGGAATGAGCAGTTCTTC.

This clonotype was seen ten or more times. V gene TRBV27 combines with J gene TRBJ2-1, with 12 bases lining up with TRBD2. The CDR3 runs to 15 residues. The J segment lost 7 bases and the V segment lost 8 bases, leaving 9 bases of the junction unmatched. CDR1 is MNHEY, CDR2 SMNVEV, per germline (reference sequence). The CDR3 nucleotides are TGTGCCAGCTACCCTAGCGGGAGGGCCGGGAATGAGCAGTTCTTC. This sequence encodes CASYPSGRAGNEQFF.

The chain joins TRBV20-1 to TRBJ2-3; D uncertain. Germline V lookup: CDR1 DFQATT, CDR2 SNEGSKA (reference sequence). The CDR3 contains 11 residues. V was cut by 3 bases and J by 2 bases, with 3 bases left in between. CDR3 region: CSARYTDTQYF. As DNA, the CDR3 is TGCAGTGCTAGGTACACAGATACGCAGTATTTT.

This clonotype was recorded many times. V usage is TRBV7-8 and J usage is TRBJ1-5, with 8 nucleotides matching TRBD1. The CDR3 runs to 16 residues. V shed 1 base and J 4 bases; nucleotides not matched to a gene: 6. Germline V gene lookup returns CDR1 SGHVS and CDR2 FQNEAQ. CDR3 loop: CASSLEVDRANQPQHF. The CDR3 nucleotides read TGTGCCAGCAGCTTAGAGGTGGACAGGGCAAATCAGCCCCAGCATTTT.